Sequencing of this TCR beta chain was carried out in a study of T cell responses to AZD1222 COVID-19 vaccine. Per germline, CDR1 LNHDA and CDR2 SQIVND (reference sequence). The V gene lost 1 base and the J gene lost 4 bases, with 14 bases spanning the gap. CDR3 size: 16 residues. The data were produced by immunoSEQ multiplex PCR, yet TCRdb's version contains in-frame clones alone and is incomplete. This sample has 130,000 to 150,000 clones; 75% to 95% occur once, and the top ten carry 2.5% to 3%. The TCR comes from an adult in good health. The sequenced sample was peripheral blood, obtained on day 0 of MenACWY control vaccination. The chain employs TRBV19 and TRBJ1-5; no definite D call. The CDR3, as DNA: TGTGCCAGTAGTATAGGTTACGGCCGCATTAATCAGCCCCAGCATTTT. Translated, it gives CASSIGYGRINQPQHF.